The clone carrying this TCR beta chain was observed a handful of times. The CDR3 is 13 residues long. Germline lookup yields CDR1 MNHEY and CDR2 SVGAGI. V lost 6 bases to trimming and J lost 0 bases, with 6 bases between them. The entry originates in a study of blood T cell repertoires in COVID-19. Study-level background: Acute and convalescent COVID-19 specimens originated in the United States, Italy and Spain. T cells, B-cell-depleted T cells, or PBMCs provided the cDNA or gDNA that served as material.

Original analysis: Estimation of nucleated cell counts was performed using reference gene primer amplification. TCRdb keeps only in-frame clones here, not all; method: immunoSEQ multiplex PCR. The V and J calls and clone size are taken from that table; D and trimming were inferred from the DNA. The sample lists some 75,000 clones, about nine tenths seen once, with about 7% in the top ten. The chain joins TRBV6-5 to TRBJ1-5; the D is unclear. The clonotype originates from a human donor in a cohort sampled during active COVID-19. The sample taken for sequencing was peripheral blood. The CDR3 is CASRRNSNQPQHF. CDR3 nucleotide sequence: TGTGCCAGCAGGAGAAATAGCAATCAGCCCCAGCATTTT.